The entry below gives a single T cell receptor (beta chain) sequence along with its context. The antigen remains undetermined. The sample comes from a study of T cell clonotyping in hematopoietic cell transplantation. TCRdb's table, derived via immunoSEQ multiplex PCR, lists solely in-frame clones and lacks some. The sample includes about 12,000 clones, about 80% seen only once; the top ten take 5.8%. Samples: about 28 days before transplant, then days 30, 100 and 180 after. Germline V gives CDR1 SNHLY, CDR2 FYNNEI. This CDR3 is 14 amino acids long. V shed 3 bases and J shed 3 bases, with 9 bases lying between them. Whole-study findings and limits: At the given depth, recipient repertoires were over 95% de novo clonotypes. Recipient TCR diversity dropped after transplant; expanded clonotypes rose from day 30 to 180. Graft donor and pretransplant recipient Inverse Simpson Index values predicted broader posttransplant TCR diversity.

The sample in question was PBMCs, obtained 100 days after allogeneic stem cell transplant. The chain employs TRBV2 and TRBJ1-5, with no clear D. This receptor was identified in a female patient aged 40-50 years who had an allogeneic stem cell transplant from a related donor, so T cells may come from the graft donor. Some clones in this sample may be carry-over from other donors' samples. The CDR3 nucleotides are TGTGCCAGCAGTGACGCCAGACCCAATCAGCCCCAGCATTTT. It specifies CASSDARPNQPQHF. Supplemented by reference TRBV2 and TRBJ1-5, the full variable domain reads EPEVTQTPSHQVTQMGQEVILRCVPISNHLYFYWYRQILGQKVEFLVSFYNNEISEKSEIFDDQFSVERPDGSNFTLKIRSTKLEDSAMYFCASSDARPNQPQHFGDGTRLSIL.